The 2 T cell receptor beta chains below were found in one sample sequenced in a study of shared T cell receptors in the human thymus. Data came from immunoSEQ multiplex PCR; TCRdb stores just in-frame clones and leaves some out. The sample records approximately 730,000 clones, 70% to 90% being singletons. These data also formed part of another study, on human thymus T cells.

The sample was thymocytes. These receptors were obtained from a girl under three years old with a congenital heart defect.

This clone was counted a few times. DNA for the CDR3: TGCGCCAGCAGCCAAACTACCCGAAGGGGGGGAGCGTGGAACACTGAAGCTTTCTTT. As protein: CASSQTTRRGGAWNTEAFF. V gene TRBV4-3 combines with J gene TRBJ1-1, with D possibly being TRBD1 (6 bases). With 2 bases removed from V and 1 base from J, the gap between germline ends came to 23 bases. Per the germline V gene, CDR1 is LGHNA and CDR2 is YSLEER. The CDR3 loop spans 19 amino acids.

The V and J genes are TRBV21-1 and TRBJ2-3; TRBD1 was called by the table and not checked on the DNA. TRBV21-1 is a pseudogene segment. The CDR3 has 16 amino acids. CDR3 protein: CASGQGARLFTDTQYF. CDR3 sequence (DNA): TGTGCCAGCGGTCAGGGGGCTCGCCTTTTCACAGATACGCAGTATTTT.